This T cell receptor beta chain was obtained from a study of cytomegalovirus exposure and HLA in healthy donors. This CDR3 comprises 15 residues. Germline V gene lookup returns CDR1 SEHNR and CDR2 FQNEAQ (reference sequence). The junction had 4 bases not matched to a gene; V was cut back by 5 bases and J by 0 bases. PCR used 60 Vbeta primers and 13 Jbeta primers. The data were produced by immunoSEQ multiplex PCR, yet TCRdb's version contains in-frame clones alone and is incomplete. The sample includes 170,000 or so clones, roughly 88% seen only once; the top ten take nearly 6.5%. This TCR came from a man aged 50 to 59 in good health and CMV-seropositive. The J gene is TRBJ2-3, the V gene TRBV7-9, with 8 nucleotides matching TRBD2. The sample taken for sequencing was PBMCs. The CDR3 here is CASSAERGSTDTQYF. The CDR3 DNA reads TGTGCCAGCAGCGCCGAGCGGGGGAGCACAGATACGCAGTATTTT.